This T cell receptor beta chain was sequenced for a study of T cell repertoires in cytomegalovirus infection. In the study overall: CMV epitopes in the study were HLA-C-restricted (recently identified) and HLA-B-restricted (well studied).

The germline V and J ends were trimmed by 3 bases and 0 bases, with 6 bases remaining between them. From germline, CDR1 is MNHEY and CDR2 SMNVEV (reference sequence). The CDR3 covers 14 residues. TCRdb re-called the reads through MiXCR, storing one row per CDR3 protein. The data contain approximately 1,000,000 distinct CDR3 sequences, around 29% of them seen just once; the ten biggest clones take up 11% to 15%. Study observations and caveats: Across the ex vivo response, the dominant clonotypes were HLA-C-restricted CMV-specific TCR beta clonotypes.

Concerning this clonotype: What it binds is not known.

This TCR was recovered from a human donor in good health (CMV status not recorded). Some clones in this sample may be carry-over from other donors' samples. The input for sequencing was cultured CD8+ T cells from PBMCs, taken from culture after CMV antigen stimulation. The chain combines TRBV27 with TRBJ2-1, with a possible D match to TRBD2 (5 bases). For the CDR3, the DNA is TGTGCCAGCAGTTTTCGGGACTCCTACAATGAGCAGTTCTTC. As protein: CASSFRDSYNEQFF.